Presented here are 18 T cell receptor beta chains from one specimen sequenced in a study of identical twins. Via MiXCR, TCRdb re-called the 5' RACE reads, giving one row per CDR3 protein. The repertoire holds about 480,000 distinct CDR3 sequences, with 11% to 15% as singletons. In addition, the sample was reused for a study of yellow fever vaccine responses in identical twins.

The sequenced sample consisted of CD4+ T cells sorted from blood. All receptors derive from a woman younger than 30 in good health.

The genes are TRBV20-1 and TRBJ2-7, with 10 bases matching TRBD2. The CDR3 contains 15 residues. J gave up 4 bases and V 0 bases, and 6 bases lay outside the gene matches. CDR1 is DFQATT, CDR2 SNEGSKA, per germline (reference sequence). The CDR3 region has the DNA TGCAGTGCTAGAGATCTAGCGGGGGCCCCGTACGAGCAGTACTTC. As protein: CSARDLAGAPYEQYF.

This clonotype came up a few times. V is TRBV12-3 or TRBV12-4 and J is TRBJ2-2; 9 bases fit TRBD1. This CDR3 has 16 amino acids. V shed 6 bases and J 1 base; nucleotides not matched to a gene: 6. As DNA, the CDR3 is TGTGCCAGCAGACCCCCGACAGGGGGGAACACCGGGGAGCTGTTTTTT. It encodes CASRPPTGGNTGELFF.

The chain carries TRBV20-1 and TRBJ2-5; D perhaps matches TRBD1 (5 bases). The V gene's germline CDR1 is DFQATT and CDR2 SNEGSKA (reference sequence). This CDR3 comprises 15 residues. Trimming took 6 bases from V and 5 from J, leaving 22 bases between them. DNA of the CDR3: TGCAGTGCCCCTACGCCAGGCCCAGGGCCGGAGACCCAGTACTTC. Encoded protein: CSAPTPGPGPETQYF.

This clonotype was counted once. The genes are TRBV19 and TRBJ2-2; 10 positions match TRBD2. Trimming cost V 8 bases and J 5 bases; bases outside gene matches: 11. The CDR3 runs to 16 residues. The germline CDR1 and CDR2 sequences are LNHDA and SQIVND (reference sequence). CDR3 nucleotide sequence: TGTGCCAGTGCCCGCGGACTAGCGGCCTGGACCGGGGAGCTGTTTTTT. Amino acid sequence: CASARGLAAWTGELFF. Looking up the rest from reference TRBV19 and TRBJ2-2 gives the full variable domain: DGGITQSPKYLFRKEGQNVTLSCEQNLNHDAMYWYRQDPGQGLRLIYYSQIVNDFQKGDIAEGYSVSREKKESFPLTVTSAQKNPTAFYLCASARGLAAWTGELFFGEGSRLTVL.

The sample holds a few counts of this clonotype. The gene calls are TRBV20-1 and TRBJ1-6, with TRBD1 matching over 7 bases. Germline values: CDR1 DFQATT, CDR2 SNEGSKA (reference sequence). V lost 7 bases and J lost 8; bases outside the gene matches: 11. The CDR3 spans 14 residues. The CDR3 coding sequence is TGCAGTGTGAAACTAACAGGGGTATATTCACCCCTCCACTTT. The encoded protein is CSVKLTGVYSPLHF.

The genes are TRBV20-1 and TRBJ2-5, with TRBD2 matching 8 bases. Per germline, CDR1 DFQATT and CDR2 SNEGSKA (reference sequence). This CDR3 comprises 12 residues. V gave up 6 bases and J gave up 3 bases; unmatched junction bases: 3. The CDR3: CSAEGLEETQYF. As DNA, the CDR3 is TGCAGTGCCGAGGGACTAGAAGAGACCCAGTACTTC.

The table lists this clonotype with a few counts. J is TRBJ2-7 and V is TRBV7-8, with 7 bases fitting TRBD1. The germline V gene encodes CDR1 SGHVS and CDR2 FQNEAQ. The ends lost 0 bases at V and 0 bases at J; junction bases unmatched: 5. The CDR3 length is 16 residues. The CDR3 loop reads CASSLANRGFSYEQYF. The DNA for the CDR3 is TGTGCCAGCAGCTTAGCAAACAGGGGTTTCTCCTACGAGCAGTACTTC.

The rearrangement uses TRBV4-2 and TRBJ1-3; D gene uncertain. Germline lookup yields CDR1 LGHNA and CDR2 YNFKEQ. This CDR3 has 15 residues. Trimming stripped 1 base from V and 0 bases from J, with 7 bases between. The CDR3 coding sequence is TGTGCCAGCAGCCAAGGCCCTGACTCTGGAAACACCATATATTTT. Translating gives CASSQGPDSGNTIYF.

The chain recombines TRBV3-1 with TRBJ2-7, with 10 positions matching TRBD2. The CDR3 runs to 15 residues. Germline loops: CDR1 LGHDT, CDR2 YNNKEL (reference sequence). V was pared by 4 bases and J by 3 bases, with 6 bases of the junction left unmatched. The CDR3 protein is CASSRQRGGHYEQYF. CDR3 bases: TGTGCCAGCAGCCGCCAGCGGGGGGGCCACTACGAGCAGTACTTC.

With respect to this clonotype: Germline and junction disagree at one end, which may indicate a read error. The chain is built from TRBV5-1 and TRBJ2-1; 9 nucleotides line up with TRBD1. The CDR3 contains 13 residues. The germline gives CDR1 SGHRS, CDR2 YFSETQ. CDR3 amino acids: CASSLVLGQGGVF. In DNA, the CDR3 is TGCGCCAGCAGCTTGGTTTTGGGACAGGGAGGAGTCTTC.

The rearrangement joins TRBV25-1 to TRBJ2-7; TRBD1 is a possible D gene (5 bases). CDR3 length equals 13 residues. CDR1 is MGHDK, CDR2 SYGVNS, per germline. Deletions cut 4 bases from V and 1 base from J, with 8 bases between. The CDR3 sequence is CASSATVSYEQYF. Written as DNA, the CDR3 is TGTGCCAGCAGTGCGACAGTTTCCTACGAGCAGTACTTC.

This clonotype was observed many times. The rearrangement joins TRBV7-6 to TRBJ2-5, with 8 bases fitting TRBD2. The germline gives CDR1 SGHVS, CDR2 FNYEAQ. CDR3 length: 16 amino acids. The trim removed 1 base at V and 1 base at J, leaving 5 bases unmatched. The CDR3, as DNA: TGTGCCAGCAGCTTAGGTCTAGCGGGTACCCAAGAGACCCAGTACTTC. This translates into CASSLGLAGTQETQYF.

This sequence joins TRBV4-1 and TRBJ2-3, with 13 bases identical to TRBD2. V lost 4 bases and J lost 4; bases outside the gene matches: 14. Per germline, CDR1 MGHRA and CDR2 YSYEKL. The CDR3 covers 19 residues. CDR3 DNA: TGCGCCAGCAGCCGACTCAAAGCACTAGCGGGAGGGCCCCCAGATACGCAGTATTTT. It yields the protein CASSRLKALAGGPPDTQYF.

This clonotype appeared a few times. The CDR3 loop reads CASSSSRTGSYEQYF. CDR3 bases: TGTGCCAGCAGCTCCAGCCGGACAGGGTCCTACGAGCAGTACTTC. The chain carries TRBV11-2 and TRBJ2-7, with 8 bases lining up with TRBD1. The CDR3 is made up of 15 amino acids. The germline gives CDR1 SGHAT, CDR2 FQNNGV. Unmatched junction bases numbered 6, after V lost 4 bases and J lost 1 base.

The rearrangement links TRBV10-3 to TRBJ1-2; D is unclear. CDR3 length equals 13 residues. V was shortened by 2 bases and J by 5 bases, with 9 bases between the two germline ends. Germline V gene sequence: CDR1 ENHRY, CDR2 SYGVKD. The CDR3, as DNA: TGTGCCATCAGTGAGCAGGTCGATTATGGCTACACCTTC. It is translated as CAISEQVDYGYTF.

With respect to this clonotype: This may be a read error, as it is one base from a much larger clone. The chain combines TRBV18 with TRBJ2-5; 13 bases line up with TRBD2. This CDR3 is 15 amino acids long. Germline V gene data show CDR1 as KGHSH and CDR2 as LQKENI. The CDR3 loop is CTSSTSGGAKETQYF. CDR3 in DNA: TGTACCAGCTCAACTAGCGGGGGGGCCAAAGAGACCCAGTACTTC.

This chain uses TRBV6-2 or TRBV6-3 with TRBJ2-5; TRBD2 matches 9 bases. The CDR3 runs to 18 residues. With V trimmed by 4 bases and J by 5 bases, 17 bases remained unmatched. The V gene's germline CDR1 is MNHEY and CDR2 SVGEGT. Written as DNA, the CDR3 is TGTGCCAGCAGTTCGCCCGCAATAAGACTAGCGGTGGTGGAGACCCAGTACTTC. Translation gives CASSSPAIRLAVVETQYF.

Only a few counts were recorded for this clonotype. V usage is TRBV7-2 and J usage is TRBJ2-1; no firm D call. This CDR3 has 13 amino acids. Deletions cut 3 bases from V and 6 bases from J, with 9 bases between. CDR1 is SGHTA, CDR2 FQGNSA, per germline. The CDR3 DNA reads TGTGCCAGCAGCTTGCCCCAAATCAATGAGCAGTTCTTC. It encodes CASSLPQINEQFF. Supplemented by reference TRBV7-2 and TRBJ2-1, the full variable domain reads GAGVSQSPSNKVTEKGKDVELRCDPISGHTALYWYRQSLGQGLEFLIYFQGNSAPDKSGLPSDRFSAERTGGSVSTLTIQRTQQEDSAVYLCASSLPQINEQFFGPGTRLTVL.